The 21 T cell receptor beta chains reported below all come from one sample, sequenced in a study of blood T cell repertoires in COVID-19. TCRdb keeps only in-frame clones here, not all; method: immunoSEQ multiplex PCR. The data show 400,000 to 500,000 clones, about 88% seen once. Sequencing input: PBMCs or T cells enriched from blood (not recorded which). The receptors come from a woman aged 18 to 35 who had been exposed to COVID-19.

The rearrangement uses TRBV2 and TRBJ2-7; 8 positions agree with TRBD2. This CDR3 has 14 amino acids. Unmatched junction bases numbered 10, after V lost 7 bases and J lost 5 bases. Per the germline V gene, CDR1 is SNHLY and CDR2 is FYNNEI. This CDR3 is CASTRERELNEQYF. CDR3 nucleotides: TGTGCCAGCACGCGGGAGCGGGAGCTCAACGAGCAGTACTTC.

This clone was seen only once. V is TRBV27 and J is TRBJ2-7, with 8 bases aligning to TRBD1. Germline V gene lookup returns CDR1 MNHEY and CDR2 SMNVEV (reference sequence). CDR3 size: 19 residues. J was trimmed by 4 bases and V by 2 bases; bases with no gene match: 19. CDR3: CASSLIGDRYRGKFYEQYF. CDR3 coding DNA: TGTGCCAGCAGTTTAATAGGTGATCGTTACAGGGGGAAATTTTACGAGCAGTACTTC.

The rearrangement joins TRBV28 to TRBJ2-1; tentatively, D is TRBD1 (5 bases). Deletions cut 6 bases from V and 3 bases from J, with 12 bases between. In germline, CDR1 is MDHEN, CDR2 SYDVKM. The CDR3 has 14 residues. CDR3 sequence reads: CASRPDSHYNEQFF. In DNA form, the CDR3 reads TGTGCCAGCAGGCCTGACAGCCACTACAATGAGCAGTTCTTC.

This chain uses TRBV18 with TRBJ1-1; 10 positions match TRBD1. This CDR3 has 14 amino acids. Germline trimming cut 2 bases from V and 9 bases from J; bases unmatched to any gene: 6. Germline V gene sequence: CDR1 KGHSH, CDR2 LQKENI. The CDR3 DNA follows: TGTGCCAGCTCACCAGGGACAGGGGTTATTCAAGCTTTCTTT. It specifies CASSPGTGVIQAFF.

This clone was recorded only once. This chain links TRBV7-2 with TRBJ1-2; tentatively, D is TRBD1 (5 bases). This CDR3 has 14 amino acids. The germline V gene encodes CDR1 SGHTA and CDR2 FQGNSA. With 5 bases removed from V and 4 bases from J, the gap between germline ends came to 14 bases. This CDR3 reads CASSERSGGYGYTF. CDR3 coding DNA: TGTGCCAGCAGCGAACGATCGGGGGGCTATGGCTACACCTTC.

CDR3 bases: TGTGCCAGCTCACCCCTAGCGGAGGTCGAGACCCAGTACTTC. Its protein product is CASSPLAEVETQYF. The gene calls are TRBV18 and TRBJ2-5; 7 positions agree with TRBD2. Germline V gives CDR1 KGHSH, CDR2 LQKENI. The CDR3 has 14 residues. Trimming at V came to 3 bases and at J to 5 bases, leaving 6 bases not matched to a gene. Together with reference TRBV18 and TRBJ2-5, the CDR3 gives the full variable domain: NAGVMQNPRHLVRRRGQEARLRCSPMKGHSHVYWYRQLPEEGLKFMVYLQKENIIDESGMPKERFSAEFPKEGPSILRIQQVVRGDSAAYFCASSPLAEVETQYFGPGTRLLVL.

The chain uses TRBV19 and TRBJ1-1; a weak D match, TRBD1 (6 bases). CDR1 is LNHDA, CDR2 SQIVND, per germline (reference sequence). This CDR3 region has 14 residues. The V gene lost 5 bases and the J gene lost 2 bases, with 12 bases spanning the gap. CDR3 DNA: TGTGCCAGTAGTGAAACAGGGTTTAACACTGAAGCTTTCTTT. Translated: CASSETGFNTEAFF.

The gene calls are TRBV5-5 and TRBJ1-3, with a tentative D call TRBD1 (5 bases). The CDR3 consists of 15 residues. The V gene lost 2 bases and the J gene lost 6 bases, with 15 bases spanning the gap. Germline CDR1 is SGHKS and CDR2 is YYEKEE (reference sequence). The CDR3 nucleotides are TGTGCCAGCAGCTTCGGGACGGGACTCGCAAACACCATATATTTT. Its protein product is CASSFGTGLANTIYF.

This clone was observed a single time. The V gene is TRBV5-1, the J gene TRBJ2-7; 8 bases map to TRBD1. Germline CDR1 and CDR2: SGHRS and YFSETQ. The CDR3 is 14 residues long. The junction had 6 bases not matched to a gene; V was cut back by 2 bases and J by 5 bases. CDR3 nucleotides: TGCGCCAGCAGCTTCGGACAGGGAACCCACGAGCAGTACTTC. The encoded protein is CASSFGQGTHEQYF. Full variable domain (remainder filled in from reference TRBV5-1 and TRBJ2-7): KAGVTQTPRYLIKTRGQQVTLSCSPISGHRSVSWYQQTPGQGLQFLFEYFSETQRNKGNFPGRFSGRQFSNSRSEMNVSTLELGDSALYLCASSFGQGTHEQYFGPGTRLTVT.

V usage is TRBV12-3 or TRBV12-4 and J usage is TRBJ2-3, with D hard to call. CDR3 length: 11 amino acids. The V and J ends lost 6 bases and 6 bases respectively, with 7 bases between them. The CDR3 DNA sequence: TGTGCCAGCAGCCACGGTGATACGCAGTATTTT. Translating it yields CASSHGDTQYF.

J is TRBJ1-3 and V is TRBV28; 7 nucleotides align to TRBD1. Unmatched junction bases numbered 14, after V lost 6 bases and J lost 0 bases. The CDR3 loop spans 18 amino acids. CDR1 and CDR2 from the germline V gene are MDHEN and SYDVKM. DNA of the CDR3: TGTGCCAGCAGGCTTCCGGGGACAGCACATAGCTCTGGAAACACCATATATTTT. Translating gives CASRLPGTAHSSGNTIYF.

This chain connects TRBV4-3 to TRBJ1-1; D is possibly TRBD1 (5 bases). The V gene lost 2 bases and the J gene lost 8 bases, with 15 bases spanning the gap. This CDR3 is built from 14 residues. Germline CDR1 and CDR2: LGHNA and YSLEER. The CDR3 spells CASSQWQGYPEAFF. CDR3 DNA sequence: TGCGCCAGCAGCCAATGGCAGGGCTACCCAGAAGCTTTCTTT.

This rearrangement joins TRBV5-3 to TRBJ1-1, with D perhaps matching TRBD1 (5 bases). TRBV5-3 is annotated as an ORF whose role is uncertain. The CDR3 covers 17 residues. Trimming removed 0 bases from V and 7 bases from J, with 22 bases in between. This CDR3 is CARSLVWGGLGHVEAFF. The CDR3 nucleotides are TGTGCCAGAAGCTTGGTTTGGGGGGGACTTGGACACGTTGAAGCTTTCTTT.

The chain couples TRBV18 to TRBJ2-7; the match to TRBD2 covers 8 bases. Germline V CDR1 and CDR2: KGHSH, LQKENI. J lost 2 bases, V lost 4 bases, and 7 bases had no gene match. The CDR3 length is 15 residues. CDR3 in amino acids: CASSLGGRPTYEQYF. DNA of the CDR3: TGTGCCAGCTCACTCGGCGGGAGGCCCACCTACGAGCAGTACTTC.

The CDR3 coding sequence is TGTGCCAGCCAAAAAACCCCGGCTAATGAAAAACTGTTTTTT. Residues: CASQKTPANEKLFF. The rearrangement joins TRBV27 to TRBJ1-4; no definite D call. Germline V gene sequence: CDR1 MNHEY, CDR2 SMNVEV (reference sequence). Trimming removed 8 bases from V and 3 bases from J, with 13 bases in between. CDR3 length: 14 amino acids.

The CDR3 is CASSLPYRGNNEQYF. For the CDR3, the DNA is TGTGCCAGCAGCCTCCCATACAGGGGAAACAACGAGCAGTACTTC. The genes are TRBV2 and TRBJ2-7; 7 bases align to TRBD1. The CDR3 contains 15 residues. The V gene's germline CDR1 is SNHLY and CDR2 FYNNEI. The V segment lost 6 bases and the J segment 5 bases; nucleotides outside the gene matches: 13. Combining the CDR3 with reference TRBV2 and TRBJ2-7 gives the whole variable domain EPEVTQTPSHQVTQMGQEVILRCVPISNHLYFYWYRQILGQKVEFLVSFYNNEISEKSEIFDDQFSVERPDGSNFTLKIRSTKLEDSAMYFCASSLPYRGNNEQYFGPGTRLTVT.

The chain couples TRBV11-2 to TRBJ1-1, with D perhaps matching TRBD1 (6 bases). CDR1 and CDR2 (germline): SGHAT, FQNNGV. V lost 1 base to trimming and J lost 4 bases, with 10 bases between them. This CDR3 spans 14 amino acids. CDR3: CASSLVGGATEAFF. The CDR3 DNA follows: TGTGCCAGCAGCTTAGTTGGGGGGGCCACTGAAGCTTTCTTT.

The rearrangement joins TRBV19 to TRBJ2-2; D perhaps matches TRBD1 (6 bases). CDR3 length: 14 amino acids. From germline, CDR1 is LNHDA and CDR2 SQIVND (reference sequence). V lost 3 bases and J 6 bases, leaving 11 bases between the germline ends. CDR3 amino acids: CASSISSGAGELFF. CDR3 coding DNA: TGTGCCAGTAGTATTTCATCAGGGGCCGGGGAGCTGTTTTTT. Supplemented by reference TRBV19 and TRBJ2-2, the full variable domain reads DGGITQSPKYLFRKEGQNVTLSCEQNLNHDAMYWYRQDPGQGLRLIYYSQIVNDFQKGDIAEGYSVSREKKESFPLTVTSAQKNPTAFYLCASSISSGAGELFFGEGSRLTVL.

The rearrangement uses TRBV5-6 and TRBJ2-7; 7 positions match TRBD1. The CDR3 has 14 amino acids. From germline, CDR1 is SGHDT and CDR2 YYEEEE. With V trimmed by 3 bases and J by 3 bases, 6 bases remained unmatched. The CDR3 region has the DNA TGTGCCAGCAGCTCAGGGGGTTCTATCTACGAGCAGTACTTC. It codes for CASSSGGSIYEQYF.

V and J are TRBV11-3 and TRBJ2-2; D perhaps matches TRBD2 (7 bases). Germline-derived CDR1 and CDR2 are SGHNT and YENEEA. Trimming pared 5 bases from V and 6 bases from J, leaving 13 bases between. The CDR3 loop spans 14 amino acids. The CDR3 here is CASSLQGGAGELFF. DNA for the CDR3: TGTGCCAGCAGCCTACAAGGGGGGGCCGGGGAGCTGTTTTTT. The variable domain in full, completed from reference TRBV11-3 and TRBJ2-2, reads EAGVVQSPRYKIIEKKQPVAFWCNPISGHNTLYWYLQNLGQGPELLIRYENEEAVDDSQLPKDRFSAERLKGVDSTLKIQPAELGDSAVYLCASSLQGGAGELFFGEGSRLTVL.

The rearrangement links TRBV20-1 to TRBJ1-6, with D maybe TRBD1 (5 bases). Germline V gene lookup returns CDR1 DFQATT and CDR2 SNEGSKA (reference sequence). CDR3 size: 11 residues. V was cut by 5 bases and J by 14 bases, with 13 bases left in between. CDR3 sequence: CSAPDSPSLHF. In DNA form, the CDR3 reads TGCAGTGCTCCCGACAGTCCATCCCTCCACTTT.